This T cell receptor (beta chain) was documented in a study of cytomegalovirus exposure and HLA in healthy donors. PCR primers comprised 60 Vbeta and 13 Jbeta primers. Libraries were prepared by immunoSEQ multiplex PCR; TCRdb keeps only in-frame clonotypes and omits some of them. The data hold 100,000 or so clones, with 65% to 80% observed a single time. CDR1 is MDHEN, CDR2 SYDVKM, per germline. There are 14 residues in the CDR3. J lost 4 bases, V lost 4 bases, and 6 bases had no gene match. Whole-study results and caveats: Analysis was performed later, and it showed HLA-associated TCR beta chains to be more clonally expanded than equally common others.

In the case of this clone: No antigen is known for it.

This sequence originates from a woman between 40 and 50 years old in good health and CMV-seronegative. Sample: PBMCs. The chain carries TRBV28 and TRBJ1-2; 7 bases align to TRBD1. CDR3 in amino acids: CASSSAGGRYGYTF. The CDR3 region has the DNA TGTGCCAGCAGTTCTGCAGGGGGACGCTATGGCTACACCTTC.